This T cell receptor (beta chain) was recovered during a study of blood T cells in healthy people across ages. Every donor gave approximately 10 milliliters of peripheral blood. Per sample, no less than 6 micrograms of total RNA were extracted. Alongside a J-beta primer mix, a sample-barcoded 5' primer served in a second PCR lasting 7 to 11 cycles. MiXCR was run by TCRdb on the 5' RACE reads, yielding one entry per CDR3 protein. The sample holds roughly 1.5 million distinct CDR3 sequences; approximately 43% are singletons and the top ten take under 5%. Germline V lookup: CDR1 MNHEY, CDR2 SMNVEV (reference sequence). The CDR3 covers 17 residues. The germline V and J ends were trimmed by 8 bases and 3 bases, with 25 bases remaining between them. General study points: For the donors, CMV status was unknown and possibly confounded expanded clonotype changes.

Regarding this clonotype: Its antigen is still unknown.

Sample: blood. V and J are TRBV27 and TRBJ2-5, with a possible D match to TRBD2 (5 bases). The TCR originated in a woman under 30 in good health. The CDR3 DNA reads TGTGCCAGCCCGATACCTACCCTAGCTAGCTGGGAAGAGACCCAGTACTTC. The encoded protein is CASPIPTLASWEETQYF.